This T cell receptor beta chain was sequenced in a study of blood T cell repertoires in COVID-19. In the study overall: Italy, Spain and the United States were the sources of the convalescent and acute COVID-19 samples. PBMCs, B-cell-depleted T cells, or T cells provided the cDNA or gDNA that made up the material.

In the original processing: Reference gene primer amplification gave estimated nucleated cell counts. Assay: immunoSEQ multiplex PCR; the TCRdb copy retains only in-frame clones and omits some. From that table come the V and J calls and clone size; the DNA was used to work out D and trimming. The sample shows about 110,000 clones, approximately 85% of them seen only once. The germline gives CDR1 MNHNY, CDR2 SVGAGI (reference sequence). CDR3 length: 15 residues. The V end was cut by 0 bases, the J end by 6 bases, with 14 bases between. The sequence came from an older woman with acute or convalescent COVID-19. The chain joins TRBV6-6 to TRBJ2-5; TRBD1 is a possible D gene (5 bases). The sample comprised peripheral blood. The CDR3 sequence is CASSYSIQGRKTQYF. For the CDR3, the DNA is TGTGCCAGCAGTTACTCCATTCAGGGTAGGAAGACCCAGTACTTC.